This is a list of T cell receptor beta chains from one sample in a study of shared clonotypes between healthy human individuals. Data came from immunoSEQ multiplex PCR; TCRdb stores just in-frame clones and leaves some out. The table records some 1,600,000 clones, approximately 98% of them present only once. The material sequenced was naive CD4+ T cells sorted from blood. The origin of the receptors is a young man in good health. The CDR3 runs from the conserved cysteine through the conserved F or W. Fields, in order: CDR3 protein, CDR3 DNA, J gene, D gene, clone size, V gene. The D gene is left open where the match is weak. Expanded clones are given a class, and other clones once, few, many or no size at all.

cdr3_aa: CASSVGMRGEQFF
cdr3_nt: TGTGCCAGCAGCGTAGGTATGCGGGGTGAGCAGTTCTTC
j_call: TRBJ2-1
d_call: .
clone_size: .
v_call: TRBV9

cdr3_aa: CASTPSMSVSYNEQFF
cdr3_nt: TGTGCCAGCACCCCGAGTATGTCGGTTTCCTACAATGAGCAGTTCTTC
j_call: TRBJ2-1
d_call: .
clone_size: .
v_call: TRBV5-4

cdr3_aa: CATSSESGTRTYNEQFF
cdr3_nt: TGTGCCACCAGCAGCGAATCCGGGACTAGGACCTACAATGAGCAGTTCTTC
j_call: TRBJ2-1
d_call: TRBD2
clone_size: .
v_call: TRBV15

cdr3_aa: CASTDYSGSGNTIYF
cdr3_nt: TGCGCCAGCACCGATTACAGTGGATCTGGAAACACCATATATTTT
j_call: TRBJ1-3
d_call: .
clone_size: .
v_call: TRBV10-2

cdr3_aa: CASTIEPVNEKLFF
cdr3_nt: TGTGCCAGCACCATAGAGCCTGTAAATGAAAAACTGTTTTTT
j_call: TRBJ1-4
d_call: .
clone_size: .
v_call: TRBV11-2

cdr3_aa: CASSVGQGADTQYF
cdr3_nt: TGTGCCAGTAGTGTGGGACAGGGGGCAGATACGCAGTATTTT
j_call: TRBJ2-3
d_call: TRBD1
clone_size: .
v_call: TRBV19

cdr3_aa: CASSLAGGGTTGELFF
cdr3_nt: TGTGCCAGCAGCTTGGCCGGGGGAGGCACCACCGGGGAGCTGTTTTTT
j_call: TRBJ2-2
d_call: .
clone_size: .
v_call: TRBV5-5

cdr3_aa: CASSRRTSGRDTQYF
cdr3_nt: TGTGCCAGCAGCCGACGGACTAGCGGGAGAGATACGCAGTATTTT
j_call: TRBJ2-3
d_call: TRBD2
clone_size: .
v_call: TRBV6-5

cdr3_aa: CASSPRPLADPYNEQFF
cdr3_nt: TGTGCCAGCAGCCCTAGGCCGCTAGCGGATCCCTACAATGAGCAGTTCTTC
j_call: TRBJ2-1
d_call: TRBD2
clone_size: .
v_call: TRBV7-3

cdr3_aa: CASSSAGTGHEKLFF
cdr3_nt: TGTGCCAGCAGCAGCGCCGGGACAGGGCACGAAAAACTGTTTTTT
j_call: TRBJ1-4
d_call: .
clone_size: once
v_call: TRBV21-1

cdr3_aa: CASSLRQGFNHEQYF
cdr3_nt: TGTGCCAGCAGTCTCCGACAGGGGTTTAACCACGAGCAGTACTTC
j_call: TRBJ2-7
d_call: TRBD1
clone_size: .
v_call: TRBV27

cdr3_aa: CAWNIDPNTEAFF
cdr3_nt: TGTGCCTGGAATATAGATCCGAACACTGAAGCTTTCTTT
j_call: TRBJ1-1
d_call: .
clone_size: once
v_call: TRBV30

cdr3_aa: CASSFPNKGGPDGELFF
cdr3_nt: TGTGCCAGCAGCTTTCCAAATAAGGGAGGGCCTGACGGGGAGCTGTTTTTT
j_call: TRBJ2-2
d_call: TRBD2
clone_size: .
v_call: TRBV7-9

cdr3_aa: CASTPRGDRNSYEQYF
cdr3_nt: TGTGCCAGCACCCCCAGGGGGGACAGAAACTCCTACGAGCAGTACTTC
j_call: TRBJ2-7
d_call: .
clone_size: .
v_call: TRBV5-5

cdr3_aa: CASSLSGRKSNEQFF
cdr3_nt: TGCGCCAGCAGCCTTAGCGGGAGAAAGTCGAATGAGCAGTTCTTC
j_call: TRBJ2-1
d_call: TRBD2
clone_size: .
v_call: TRBV5-1

cdr3_aa: CASSSRPEVGVADTQYF
cdr3_nt: TGTGCCAGCAGCTCCCGCCCAGAGGTAGGGGTCGCAGATACGCAGTATTTT
j_call: TRBJ2-3
d_call: .
clone_size: .
v_call: TRBV11-2

cdr3_aa: CASSRTQDRETQYF
cdr3_nt: TGTGCCAGCAGCCGAACCCAGGACCGGGAGACCCAGTACTTC
j_call: TRBJ2-5
d_call: .
clone_size: .
v_call: TRBV5-4

cdr3_aa: CASSFATNEKLFF
cdr3_nt: TGTGCCAGCAGCTTTGCAACTAATGAAAAACTGTTTTTT
j_call: TRBJ1-4
d_call: .
clone_size: .
v_call: TRBV5-6

cdr3_aa: CASGRGYEQYF
cdr3_nt: TGTGCCAGCGGAAGAGGGTACGAGCAGTACTTC
j_call: TRBJ2-7
d_call: .
clone_size: .
v_call: TRBV5-8

cdr3_aa: CSVRDTNQPQHF
cdr3_nt: TGCAGCGTCCGGGACACTAATCAGCCCCAGCATTTT
j_call: TRBJ1-5
d_call: .
clone_size: .
v_call: TRBV29-1

cdr3_aa: CASSYLTGNQPQHF
cdr3_nt: TGTGCCAGCAGTTACTTGACGGGCAATCAGCCCCAGCATTTT
j_call: TRBJ1-5
d_call: .
clone_size: once
v_call: TRBV6-5

cdr3_aa: CASSQGDRGLYEQYF
cdr3_nt: TGCGCCAGCAGCCAAGGAGACAGGGGGCTTTACGAGCAGTACTTC
j_call: TRBJ2-7
d_call: TRBD1
clone_size: once
v_call: TRBV4-3

cdr3_aa: CASLRPGALNEKLFF
cdr3_nt: TGTGCCAGCCTGCGGCCGGGGGCGTTAAATGAAAAACTGTTTTTT
j_call: TRBJ1-4
d_call: .
clone_size: .
v_call: TRBV2

cdr3_aa: CASSVDSLGHEQYF
cdr3_nt: TGTGCCAGCAGCGTAGACTCTCTAGGGCACGAGCAGTACTTC
j_call: TRBJ2-7
d_call: .
clone_size: .
v_call: TRBV9

cdr3_aa: CRSGTPYGYTF
cdr3_nt: TGCAGGTCAGGGACACCCTATGGCTACACCTTC
j_call: TRBJ1-2
d_call: .
clone_size: .
v_call: TRBV20-1

cdr3_aa: CASRLAGPKRDEQFF
cdr3_nt: TGTGCCAGCCGACTTGCGGGACCAAAGCGCGATGAGCAGTTCTTC
j_call: TRBJ2-1
d_call: .
clone_size: .
v_call: TRBV7-2

cdr3_aa: CASSSVGSGKDGELFF
cdr3_nt: TGTGCCAGCAGCTCCGTTGGTAGCGGGAAAGACGGGGAGCTGTTTTTT
j_call: TRBJ2-2
d_call: TRBD2
clone_size: .
v_call: TRBV7-8

cdr3_aa: CASSFNIAGDRTGELFF
cdr3_nt: TGTGCCAGCAGCTTCAATATAGCGGGAGACCGGACCGGGGAGCTGTTTTTT
j_call: TRBJ2-2
d_call: TRBD2
clone_size: once
v_call: TRBV5-5

cdr3_aa: CASSPSGLSYEQYF
cdr3_nt: TGCGCCAGCAGCCCCTCGGGTCTTTCCTACGAGCAGTACTTC
j_call: TRBJ2-7
d_call: .
clone_size: .
v_call: TRBV5-1

cdr3_aa: CASSLRHQENYEQYF
cdr3_nt: TGCGCCAGCAGCTTGCGTCACCAGGAAAACTACGAGCAGTACTTC
j_call: TRBJ2-7
d_call: .
clone_size: .
v_call: TRBV5-1

cdr3_aa: CATSREGIRDRTQETQYF
cdr3_nt: TGTGCCACCAGCAGGGAGGGGATACGGGACAGAACCCAAGAGACCCAGTACTTC
j_call: TRBJ2-5
d_call: .
clone_size: .
v_call: TRBV15

cdr3_aa: CASSVDPRTRETQYF
cdr3_nt: TGTGCCAGCAGCGTAGATCCCCGGACACGGGAGACCCAGTACTTC
j_call: TRBJ2-5
d_call: .
clone_size: .
v_call: TRBV9

cdr3_aa: CASSPPNILSGKGNEQFF
cdr3_nt: TGTGCCAGCTCACCGCCTAATATCCTATCAGGCAAGGGCAATGAGCAGTTCTTC
j_call: TRBJ2-1
d_call: .
clone_size: .
v_call: TRBV18

cdr3_aa: CASSPTQALRDTEAFF
cdr3_nt: TGTGCCAGCAGTCCGACCCAGGCACTCCGGGACACTGAAGCTTTCTTT
j_call: TRBJ1-1
d_call: .
clone_size: .
v_call: TRBV28

cdr3_aa: CASSAEPLAGRITDTQYF
cdr3_nt: TGTGCCAGCAGCGCCGAACCACTAGCGGGAAGGATCACAGATACGCAGTATTTT
j_call: TRBJ2-3
d_call: TRBD2
clone_size: .
v_call: TRBV27

cdr3_aa: CASSLKVRLGSAYEQYF
cdr3_nt: TGTGCCAGCAGCTTAAAGGTCCGGCTCGGGAGTGCCTACGAGCAGTACTTC
j_call: TRBJ2-7
d_call: .
clone_size: .
v_call: TRBV11-2

cdr3_aa: CASSPKTSGYTDTQYF
cdr3_nt: TGTGCCAGCAGCCCCAAGACTAGCGGATACACAGATACGCAGTATTTT
j_call: TRBJ2-3
d_call: TRBD2
clone_size: .
v_call: TRBV5-4